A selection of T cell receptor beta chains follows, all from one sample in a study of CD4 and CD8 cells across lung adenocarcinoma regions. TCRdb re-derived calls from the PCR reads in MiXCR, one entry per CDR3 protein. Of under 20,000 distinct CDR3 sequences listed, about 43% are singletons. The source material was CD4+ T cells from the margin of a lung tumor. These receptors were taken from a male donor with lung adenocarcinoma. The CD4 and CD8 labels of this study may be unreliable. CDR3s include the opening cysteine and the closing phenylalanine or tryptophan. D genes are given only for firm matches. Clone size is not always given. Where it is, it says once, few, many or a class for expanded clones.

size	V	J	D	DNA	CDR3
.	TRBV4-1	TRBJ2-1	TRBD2	TGCGCCAGCGGGATAAGATGGGGCGGGAGGGCCTCGAATGAGCAGTTCTTC	CASGIRWGGRASNEQFF
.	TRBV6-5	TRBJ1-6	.	TGTGCCAGCAGTTACTCGATGCGCAGACCCAACTATAATTCACCCCCCCACTTT	CASSYSMRRPNYNSPPHF
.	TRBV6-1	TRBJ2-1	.	TGTGCCAGCAGTCCATTACAGGGTATGGTTAATGAGCAGTTCTTC	CASSPLQGMVNEQFF
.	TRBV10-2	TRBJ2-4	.	TGCGGCAGCACGGGGCTGTGGGCCAAAAATACTCAGTACTTC	CGSTGLWAKNTQYF
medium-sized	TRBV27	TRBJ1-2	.	TGTGCCAGCAGTTTATTTCGGGGAGTCGGCGGCTACACCTTC	CASSLFRGVGGYTF
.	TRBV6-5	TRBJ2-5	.	TGTGCCAGCAGTTCCGCGGGACTCGGGGGTAGCGATCAAGAGACCCAGTATTTC	CASSSAGLGGSDQETQYF
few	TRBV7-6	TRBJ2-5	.	TGTGCCGCTAAGGACAGAAAAGAGACCCAGTACTTC	CAAKDRKETQYF
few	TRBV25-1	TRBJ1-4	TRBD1	TGTGCCAGCAGTGAACACGGGACAGGACATGAAAAACTGTTTTTT	CASSEHGTGHEKLFF
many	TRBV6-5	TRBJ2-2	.	TGTGCCAGCAGTTACTCCTCGGTCGGGGAGCTGTTTTTT	CASSYSSVGELFF
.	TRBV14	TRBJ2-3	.	TGTGCCAGCAGTAAGGTGGGCCCGGAGACGCAGTATTTT	CASSKVGPETQYF
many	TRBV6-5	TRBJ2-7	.	TGTGCCAGCAGTTACCTATGGCGGGCAGGGGGGTACGAGCAGTACTTC	CASSYLWRAGGYEQYF
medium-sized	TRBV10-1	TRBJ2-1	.	TGCGCCAGCAGTGTAAGTCGACGGCCCCACAATGAGCAGTTCTTC	CASSVSRRPHNEQFF
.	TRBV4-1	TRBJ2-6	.	TGCGCCAGCAGTGAGCGTTCTGGCGCCAACGAGCTGTATTTC	CASSERSGANELYF
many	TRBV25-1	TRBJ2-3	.	TGTGCCAGCAGTGAATTCGTTGCAGATACGCAGTATTTT	CASSEFVADTQYF
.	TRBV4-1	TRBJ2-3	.	TGCGCCAGCAGCCGAGTATCGGGGCTGTGCGGCAAAGACACGCAGTATTTT	CASSRVSGLCGKDTQYF
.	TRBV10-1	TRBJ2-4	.	TGCGCCAGCAGTGAGTTAGTGGGGGGCGGGGGCCTTGCCAAAGACATCCAGTACTTC	CASSELVGGGGLAKDIQYF
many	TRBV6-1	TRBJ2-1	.	TGTGCCAGTCGGACTAATGGTTACAATGAGCAGTTCTTC	CASRTNGYNEQFF
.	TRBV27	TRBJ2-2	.	TGTGCCAGCAGCCCAGAGGGGTTAGGGAACACCGGGGAGCTGTTTTTT	CASSPEGLGNTGELFF
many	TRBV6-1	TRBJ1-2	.	TGTGCCAGCAGTGGAGTAGGCTACACCTTC	CASSGVGYTF
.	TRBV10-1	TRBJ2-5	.	TGCGCCAGCAGTAGTACGACGCATCAAGCGACCCAGTACTTC	CASSSTTHQATQYF
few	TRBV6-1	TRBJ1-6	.	TGTGCCAGCAGTGAAGCTGGGGGGCAAGGATCACCCCTCCACTTT	CASSEAGGQGSPLHF
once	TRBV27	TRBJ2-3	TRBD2	TGTGCCAGCAGTCGCCTAGGATCGTGGGAGGGACTGGGTACGCAGTATTTT	CASSRLGSWEGLGTQYF
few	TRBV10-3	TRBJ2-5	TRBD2	TGTGCCATCAGTGAGTCGGGAGCGGGAGGCCGGGAGACCCAGTACTTC	CAISESGAGGRETQYF
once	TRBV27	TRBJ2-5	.	TGTGCCAGCTGTCCTGGCCGCGTGGCTCGTGAGCAAGAGACGCAGTACTTC	CASCPGRVAREQETQYF
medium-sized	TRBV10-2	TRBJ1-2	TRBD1	TGCGCCAGCAAGATGACAGGGGGCTATGGCTACACCTTC	CASKMTGGYGYTF
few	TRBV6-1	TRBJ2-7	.	TGTGCCAGCAGTGGGGGAGCCTACGAGCAGTACTTC	CASSGGAYEQYF
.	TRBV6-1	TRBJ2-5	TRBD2	TGTGCCAGCAGTCCTAGCGGGCACCGAGACCAAGAGACGCAGTATTTC	CASSPSGHRDQETQYF
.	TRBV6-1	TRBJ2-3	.	TGTGCCAGCAGCCGGACAGGGAGGGGTACGCAGTATTTT	CASSRTGRGTQYF
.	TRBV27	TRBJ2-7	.	TGTGCCAGCAGTTTAATGCAGTCCGGCGAGCAGTACTTC	CASSLMQSGEQYF
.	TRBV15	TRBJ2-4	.	TGTGCCACCAGCAGAGCTGTAAACATTCAGTACTTC	CATSRAVNIQYF
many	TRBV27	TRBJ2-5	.	TGTGCCAGCAGTTTCCGACAAACTAAAGAGACCCAGTACTTC	CASSFRQTKETQYF
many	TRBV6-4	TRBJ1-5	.	TGTGCCAGCAGTGACCCGACCCCTGGGGGCAGCAATCAGCCCCAGCATTTT	CASSDPTPGGSNQPQHF
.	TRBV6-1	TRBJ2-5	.	TGTGCCAGCAGGGAAGCCCGGGACTCTGAGCAGTACTTC	CASREARDSEQYF
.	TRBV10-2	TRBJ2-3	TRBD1	TGCGCCAGCAGCCGGGTGGCAGGGACAGACATTCAGTATTTT	CASSRVAGTDIQYF
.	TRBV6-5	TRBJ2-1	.	TGTGCCAGCAGTTACTCGCCAGCCCGAGATTACGAGCAGTTCTTC	CASSYSPARDYEQFF
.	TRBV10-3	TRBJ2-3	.	TGTCGCGGCAGGGGTTTTGGAGCCAAAGATACGCAGTATTTC	CRGRGFGAKDTQYF
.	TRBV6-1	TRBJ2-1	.	TGTGCCAGCGCGGGCGACGGCAATGAGCAGTTCTTC	CASAGDGNEQFF
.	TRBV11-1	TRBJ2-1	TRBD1	TGTGCCAGCAGCTGGCCGACCGGGACAGGGAGCAATGAGCAGTTCTTC	CASSWPTGTGSNEQFF
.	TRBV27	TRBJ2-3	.	TGTGCCAGCAGTGCGGGCCGCGTAGCTTCTGGGAAAGATACCCAGTACTTT	CASSAGRVASGKDTQYF
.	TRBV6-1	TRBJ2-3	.	TGTGCCAGCAGACTCCAGGCTGGAATTCCAGATACGCAGTATTTT	CASRLQAGIPDTQYF
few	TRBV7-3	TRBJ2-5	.	TGTGCCAGCAGCTTAACCCCAGGGGAAGGGAAAGAGACCCAGTACTTC	CASSLTPGEGKETQYF
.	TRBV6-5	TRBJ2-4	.	TGTGCCAGCAGTTCGGGACTGTTCGCTAAAAATACGCAGTACTTC	CASSSGLFAKNTQYF
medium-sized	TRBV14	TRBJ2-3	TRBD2	TGTGCCAGCAGCCAAGACGCAGCGGGAGTCAGCACAGATACGCAGTATTTT	CASSQDAAGVSTDTQYF
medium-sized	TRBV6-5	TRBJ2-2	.	TGTGCCAGCAGTTACTCGGGGACTCCCCGGGGCGGGGAGCTGTTTTTT	CASSYSGTPRGGELFF
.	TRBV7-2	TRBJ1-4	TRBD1	TGTGCCAGCAGCGTCCCAGGGGGAGGTAATGAAAAACTGTTTTTT	CASSVPGGGNEKLFF
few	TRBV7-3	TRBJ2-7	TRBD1	TGTGCCAGCAGCTCAGTCGGACAGGGGCATACCTACGAGCAGTACTTC	CASSSVGQGHTYEQYF
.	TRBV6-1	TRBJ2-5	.	TGTGCCAGGGGTGAAGGGGGCGGGGGCCCAGATACCCAGTACTTT	CARGEGGGGPDTQYF
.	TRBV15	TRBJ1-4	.	TGTGCCACCAGCAGCAGACAGACTTCAAATGAAAAACTGTTTTTT	CATSSRQTSNEKLFF
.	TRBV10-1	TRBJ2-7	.	TGCGCCAGCAGTTCCCAGGGAGGTTACAATACGCAGTACTTC	CASSSQGGYNTQYF
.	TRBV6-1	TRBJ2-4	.	TGTGCCAGCAGTGGTAGTAGCGGAACCAAAAACATTCAGTACTTC	CASSGSSGTKNIQYF
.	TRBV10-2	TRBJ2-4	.	TGCGGCGGCAGGGGGCTGGGAGGGGCAAATATTCAGTACTTC	CGGRGLGGANIQYF
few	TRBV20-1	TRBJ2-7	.	TGCAGTGCTAGGTCGTACGAGCAGTACTTC	CSARSYEQYF